This T cell receptor (beta chain) was found in a study of T cell responses to AZD1222 COVID-19 vaccine. Pooling was applied to second doses at about 4 or about 12 weeks. V gave up 5 bases and J gave up 2 bases; unmatched junction bases: 6. CDR3 length equals 15 residues. The V gene's germline CDR1 is SGHAT and CDR2 FQNNGV. Turning to this clone: Its antigen is as yet unknown.

Measured with immunoSEQ multiplex PCR; TCRdb has only the in-frame clones, and not every one. The data show about 110,000 clones, with roughly 90% seen just once and under 9% held by the top ten. General study findings and limits: Unmutated regions of variants are reportedly targeted by nearly half of spike-specific TCRs. Baseline testing showed seropositivity in only a handful of AZD1222 recipients.

This sequence originates from an adult who received the AZD1222 COVID-19 vaccine. The J gene is TRBJ2-5, the V gene TRBV11-2; 9 bases line up with TRBD1. The sample consisted of peripheral blood, taken 28 days after the second AZD1222 dose. The CDR3 bases are TGTGCCAGCAGCCCTAACAGGGGGCTGCAAGAGACCCAGTACTTC. This encodes CASSPNRGLQETQYF.